Sequencing of this TCR beta chain was carried out in a study of blood T cells in healthy people across ages. Study findings and constraints: Researchers said unsorted PBMCs prevented a conclusive naive versus antigen-experienced comparison. Comparison with aged donors showed that long-lived donors had more naive CD4+ cells and higher diversity.

This clonotype came up a few times. Its antigen is unidentified. Germline V gives CDR1 SGHKS, CDR2 YYEKEE (reference sequence). The CDR3 extends over 14 amino acids. Then a second PCR, running about 6 to 11 cycles, was carried out with a sample-barcoded 5' primer and a J-beta primer mix. TCRdb analysed the 5' RACE reads with MiXCR anew, one entry per CDR3 protein. Here the sample spans 1.8 million or so distinct CDR3 sequences, around 40% being singletons. Total RNA was extracted at no less than 5.5 micrograms per sample. The receptor comes from a human donor in good health. This chain links TRBV5-5 with TRBJ2-4; D possibly corresponds to TRBD2 (7 bases). The J call may be incorrect, as the DNA end agrees better with TRBJ2-7. Source material: blood. The CDR3 loop is CASTSGGRSYEQYF. The CDR3 coding sequence is TGTGCCAGCACCTCGGGGGGCAGGAGCTACGAGCAGTACTTC.